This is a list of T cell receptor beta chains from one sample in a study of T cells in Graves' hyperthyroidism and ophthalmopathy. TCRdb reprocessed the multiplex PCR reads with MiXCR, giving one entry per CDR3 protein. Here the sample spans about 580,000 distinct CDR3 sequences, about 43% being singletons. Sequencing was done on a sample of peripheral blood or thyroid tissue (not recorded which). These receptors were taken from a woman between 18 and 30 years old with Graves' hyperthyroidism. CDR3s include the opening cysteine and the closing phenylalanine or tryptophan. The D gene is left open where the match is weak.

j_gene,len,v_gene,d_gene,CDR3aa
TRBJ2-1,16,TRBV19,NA,CASSIDLTSWVNEQFF
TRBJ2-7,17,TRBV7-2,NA,CASSLIALQGEGYEQYF
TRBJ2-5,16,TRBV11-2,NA,CASSLDIGGGGETQYF
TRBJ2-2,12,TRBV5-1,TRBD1,CASSLRTGGLFF
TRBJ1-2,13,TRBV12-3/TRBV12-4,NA,CASSFGRYYGYTF
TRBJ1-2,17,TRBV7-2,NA,CASSPGRLLESQGGYTF
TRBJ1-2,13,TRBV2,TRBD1,CASRDSGGRGYTF
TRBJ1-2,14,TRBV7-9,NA,CASSLEHSSYGYTF
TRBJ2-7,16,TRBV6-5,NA,CASSYSKREQTYEQYF
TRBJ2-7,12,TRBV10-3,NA,CAISPSYYEQYF
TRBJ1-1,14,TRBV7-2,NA,CASSPWPEGNEAFF
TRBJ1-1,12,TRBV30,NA,CAHEAGNTEAFF
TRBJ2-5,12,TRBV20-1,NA,CSLSDRSETQYF
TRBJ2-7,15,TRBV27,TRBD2,CASSTPGTRYHEQYF
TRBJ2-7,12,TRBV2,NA,CASRDLSYEQYF
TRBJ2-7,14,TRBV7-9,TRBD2,CASSPGLVGGEQYF
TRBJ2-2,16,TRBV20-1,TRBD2,CSLPIREGRGTGELFF
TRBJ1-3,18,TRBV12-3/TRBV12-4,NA,CASSLGVGQVGIGNTIYF
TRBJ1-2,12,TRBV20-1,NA,CSLRRTYYGYTF
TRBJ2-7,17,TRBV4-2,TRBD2,CASSRDLAGGLSYEQYF
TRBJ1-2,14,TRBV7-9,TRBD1,CASSFGQGENGYTF
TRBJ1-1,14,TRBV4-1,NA,CASSQKTQNTEAFF
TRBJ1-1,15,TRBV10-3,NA,CAISHQPQRNTEAFF
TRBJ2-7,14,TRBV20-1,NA,CSALPGDMSYEQYF
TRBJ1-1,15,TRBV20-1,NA,CSARGSRGPITEAFF
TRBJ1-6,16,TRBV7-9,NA,CASSYARTDNNSPLHF
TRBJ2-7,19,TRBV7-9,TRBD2,CASSLWLAGGRIYPYEQYF
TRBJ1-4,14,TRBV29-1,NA,CSVRAGDGREKLFF
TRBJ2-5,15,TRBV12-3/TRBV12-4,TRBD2,CASSVTSGSQKTQYF
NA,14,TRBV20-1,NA,CSTSWGFGDNEQFF
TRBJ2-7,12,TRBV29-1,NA,CSVDGGVYEQYF
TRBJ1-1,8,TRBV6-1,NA,CASSEVIF
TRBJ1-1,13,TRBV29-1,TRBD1,CSARQGEDTEAFF
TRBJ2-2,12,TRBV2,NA,CARDGGTGELFF
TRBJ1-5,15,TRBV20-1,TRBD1,CSARPTTGDNQPQHF
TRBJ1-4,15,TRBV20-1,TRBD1,CSTGGQGNSNEKLFF
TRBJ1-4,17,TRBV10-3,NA,CAISESLGGMANEKLFF
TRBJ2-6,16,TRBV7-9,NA,CASSPTGLGGANVLTF